This is a list of T cell receptor beta chains from one sample in a study of control samples from healthy donors and cancer patients. Sequencing used immunoSEQ multiplex PCR; TCRdb keeps in-frame clones, though not all of them. The table shows about 60,000 clones, with about 96% occurring only once. The sequenced material came from blood. Source of these receptors: a woman aged 18-30 years in good health. CDR3s include the opening cysteine and the closing phenylalanine or tryptophan. A D gene is named only where the DNA matches it firmly. Only some rows state a clone size, as once, few, many or a class for expanded clones.

TRBV7-8	-	-	TRBJ1-5	TGTGCCAGCAGCTTAGACGGGACGCCCGCCCAGCCCCAGCATTTT	CASSLDGTPAQPQHF
TRBV7-9	-	-	TRBJ1-1	TGTGCCAGCAGCTCGGGCGGCCGACACACTGAAGCTTTCTTT	CASSSGGRHTEAFF
TRBV7-2	-	-	TRBJ1-3	TGTGCCACCTCGGACGTTCCTGGAAACACCATATATTTT	CATSDVPGNTIYF
TRBV7-6	TRBD2	-	TRBJ2-3	TGTGCCAGCAGCCCCCGACTAGCGGGGGGTCACACAGATACGCAGTATTTT	CASSPRLAGGHTDTQYF
TRBV21-1	-	-	TRBJ1-1	TGTGCCAGCAGCAACCGGGACCTTTTATTCTTT	CASSNRDLLFF
TRBV28	TRBD1	-	TRBJ2-1	TGTGCCAGCAGTTTGGGGACAGGGTTCAATGAGCAGTTCTTC	CASSLGTGFNEQFF
TRBV28	-	-	TRBJ2-3	TGTGCCAGCAGTTTTCTTACCAGGGGCACAGATACGCAGTATTTT	CASSFLTRGTDTQYF
TRBV5-1	-	-	TRBJ1-1	TGCGCCAGCAGCTTGGATCTATACACTGAAGCTTTCTTT	CASSLDLYTEAFF
TRBV5-6	-	-	TRBJ1-4	TGTGCCAGCAGCTTGAAAAGTTCTAATGAAAAACTGTTTTTT	CASSLKSSNEKLFF
TRBV4-1	-	few	TRBJ1-3	TGCGCCAGCAGCCAAGTCTACCGATACTCTGGAAACACCATATATTTT	CASSQVYRYSGNTIYF